The sequence of this T cell receptor beta chain was determined in a study of blood T cell repertoires in COVID-19. V was shortened by 4 bases and J by 12 bases, with 15 bases between the two germline ends. CDR1 is KGHDR and CDR2 is SFDVKD in the germline V gene. The CDR3 extends over 13 amino acids. Profiled with immunoSEQ multiplex PCR; TCRdb holds only in-frame clones, not every one. The sample has 200,000 to 300,000 clones, 75% to 85% seen once. Sequencing was performed on peripheral blood. This chain joins TRBV24-1 and TRBJ2-1, with a tentative D call TRBD2 (6 bases). The clonotype originates from a man in his forties who had recovered from COVID-19. For the CDR3, the DNA is TGTGCCACCAGTGACCCACCTACTAGCATGCAGTTCTTC. It translates to CATSDPPTSMQFF.